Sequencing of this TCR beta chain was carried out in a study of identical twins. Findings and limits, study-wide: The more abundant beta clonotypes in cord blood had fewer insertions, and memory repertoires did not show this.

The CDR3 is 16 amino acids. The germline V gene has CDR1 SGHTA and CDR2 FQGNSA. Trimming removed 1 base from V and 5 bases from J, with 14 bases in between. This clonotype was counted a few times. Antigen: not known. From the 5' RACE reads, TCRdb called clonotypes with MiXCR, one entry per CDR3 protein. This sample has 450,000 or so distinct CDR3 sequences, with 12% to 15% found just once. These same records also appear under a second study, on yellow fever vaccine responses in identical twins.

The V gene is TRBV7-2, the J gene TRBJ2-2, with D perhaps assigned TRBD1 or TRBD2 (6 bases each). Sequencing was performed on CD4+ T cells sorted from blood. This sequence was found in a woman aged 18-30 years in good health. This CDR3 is CASSLGGRGTTGELFF. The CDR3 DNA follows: TGTGCCAGCAGCTTAGGGGGACGGGGGACAACCGGGGAGCTGTTTTTT. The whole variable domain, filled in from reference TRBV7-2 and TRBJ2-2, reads GAGVSQSPSNKVTEKGKDVELRCDPISGHTALYWYRQSLGQGLEFLIYFQGNSAPDKSGLPSDRFSAERTGGSVSTLTIQRTQQEDSAVYLCASSLGGRGTTGELFFGEGSRLTVL.